A selection of T cell receptor beta chains follows, all from one sample in a study of blood T cell repertoires in COVID-19. TCRdb's table, derived via immunoSEQ multiplex PCR, lists solely in-frame clones and lacks some. The table has 120,000 or so clones, 80% to 90% seen once. Sequences were obtained from peripheral blood. All receptors come from a woman in her fifties or sixties with acute or convalescent COVID-19. Both conserved end residues are part of each CDR3. D genes are given only for firm matches. Not all rows give a size; the values are once, few, many and, for expanded clones, a class.

TGCGCCAGCAGCCAGAAGCCGGGACTAGCGGGAGGGCCGGATGAGCAGTTCTTC,CASSQKPGLAGGPDEQFF,TRBV5-1,TRBD2,TRBJ2-1,.
TGCGCCAGCAGCTTGGCCTTTTCAGGTGGAAGATACGAGCAGTACTTC,CASSLAFSGGRYEQYF,TRBV5-1,.,TRBJ2-7,.
TGTGCCAGCTCACCACCCAACAGCGGAGGCACAGATACGCAGTATTTT,CASSPPNSGGTDTQYF,TRBV18,.,TRBJ2-3,few
TGTGCCAGCAGTCCCACTACCAGAAACGGAAAACTGTTTTTT,CASSPTTRNGKLFF,TRBV6-2/TRBV6-3,.,TRBJ1-4,medium-sized
TGTGCCAGCAGTTCCTTTTACGAGCAGTACTTC,CASSSFYEQYF,TRBV12-3/TRBV12-4,.,TRBJ2-7,.
TGTGCCAGCTCACCACTCAGTCAGGGCACTGAAGCTTTCTTT,CASSPLSQGTEAFF,TRBV18,.,TRBJ1-1,.
TGTGCCAGCAGCCAGGGACAGATCTACGAGCAGTACTTC,CASSQGQIYEQYF,TRBV7-9,TRBD1,TRBJ2-7,.
TGTGCCAGCGGAACTAGCGGGGGGGTGTATGAGCAGTTCTTC,CASGTSGGVYEQFF,TRBV6-5,TRBD2,TRBJ2-1,.
TGTGCCAGCAGCTTAGAACAGGGGGCGAGGTGGGGCTACACCTTC,CASSLEQGARWGYTF,TRBV7-9,TRBD1,TRBJ1-2,.
TGTGCCAGCAGCGTAGGGCCTAGCGGGAGGTTTTACACAGATACGCAGTATTTT,CASSVGPSGRFYTDTQYF,TRBV9,TRBD2,TRBJ2-3,.
TGTGCCAGCAGCTTGGGTCCTGACACTGAAGCTTTCTTT,CASSLGPDTEAFF,TRBV5-6,.,TRBJ1-1,.
TGTGCCAGTAGTAGACAGGGGGACTCCTACGAGCAGTACTTC,CASSRQGDSYEQYF,TRBV19,TRBD1,TRBJ2-7,.
TGTGCCAGCTGGACTAGCGGGAGGGCCACGCAGTATTTT,CASWTSGRATQYF,TRBV18,TRBD2,TRBJ2-3,.
TGCGCCAGCAGCCGAAATGCGGGACAGCCTCATGATAACTATGGCTACACCTTC,CASSRNAGQPHDNYGYTF,TRBV4-1,TRBD1,TRBJ1-2,.
TGTGCCAGCAGCTTAAGTCGGGAGGGGAATCAGCCCCAGCATTTT,CASSLSREGNQPQHF,TRBV13,.,TRBJ1-5,.
TGTGCCACCAGCAGGGGACAGGGTGGAGGCTACACCTTC,CATSRGQGGGYTF,TRBV15,TRBD1,TRBJ1-2,.
TGCGCCAGCCGTGGGGCTAGCGGGGGGAAGACCCAGTACTTC,CASRGASGGKTQYF,TRBV5-1,TRBD2,TRBJ2-5,once
TGTGCCAGCAGCTTGCCCCCAGGGGGCGCAGGAGCTTTCTTT,CASSLPPGGAGAFF,TRBV7-9,TRBD1,TRBJ1-1,.
TGTGCCAGCAGCTCCATAGATGACAGACCGAAAGAGACCCAGTACTTC,CASSSIDDRPKETQYF,TRBV11-2,.,TRBJ2-5,.
TGTGCCAGTAGTATTGGGTCCCGGGGTACCAAAAACATTCAGTACTTC,CASSIGSRGTKNIQYF,TRBV19,.,TRBJ2-4,.
TGTGCCAGTAGTATTGGGGGGGCAACAACCTATGGCTACACCTTC,CASSIGGATTYGYTF,TRBV19,.,TRBJ1-2,.
TGTGCCAGCAGCGAGACCCCCGGGGGGGCCGGGGAGACCCAGTACTTC,CASSETPGGAGETQYF,TRBV9,TRBD2,TRBJ2-5,.